The following is a T cell receptor beta chain sequence with its context. The antigen this receptor binds is unknown. The sample holds no much larger clone one base away, and base qualities are not on file. The entry originates in a study of blood T cell repertoires in COVID-19 (dated by TCRdb to the early 2020s). About the investigation overall: Collaborator samples came from the United States, Italy and Spain and covered acute and convalescent phases of COVID-19. The material from the prospective study consisted of cDNA or gDNA derived from T cells, B-cell-depleted T cells, or PBMCs. The dataset comprised deeply sampled blood TCRbeta repertoires from subjects exposed to, actively infected with, or recovered from COVID-19. The repertoires were made available in a free public database intended to serve as a resource for research on the immune response to SARS-CoV-2. Samples were obtained from the ongoing ImmuneRACE study (first 160 participants) and from 950 to 1,500 subjects provided by 6 global collaborators. The sample metadata nearly always contained a de-identified subject ID, COVID-19 status, age in years and sex. Where available, HLA class I and class II types were taken from metadata supplied by the sample provider and were not determined by assay-based typing. Overall study results and their limits: The amount of clinical and demographic metadata varied by source and participant and was provided uncurated.

Including the terminal cysteine and phenylalanine, the CDR3 comprises 14 residues. Only the CDR3 region is kept as DNA, spanning 42 bases read in frame from base 1. The germline V gene (reference sequence) sets CDR1 to LNHDA and CDR2 to SQIVND. Trimming leaves V shorter by 6 bases and J shorter by 4 bases, with the junction holding 7 bases beyond the gene matches. One collaborating source in Seattle enrolled patients while the patients were actively infected and followed the patients over time throughout the course of disease. Whole blood was collected in K2EDTA tubes by collaborating institutions according to the institutions' own protocols. For TCRbeta analysis, collaborators shipped samples as frozen whole blood, isolated PBMCs, or DNA extracted from either of those sample types. The immunoSEQ Assay, a bias-controlled multiplex PCR, was used to amplify TCRbeta CDR3 regions from genomic DNA. The original pipeline was this. Nucleated cell counts per sample were estimated from amplification of reference gene primers within the assay. Sequence reads were collapsed and filtered to measure the absolute abundance of every unique TCRbeta CDR3 rearrangement. For each sample, productive Simpson clonality was calculated as the square root of Simpson's diversity index over productive rearrangements. TCRdb re-hosts the immuneACCESS table, in-frame sequences only. Its copies lack some clones; in the studies checked, an unresolved V gene accounts for under half of them, and the cause for the rest is not known. V and J calls and clone size are copied from that table; D and trimming were computed from the DNA. In all, the sample holds over 250,000 clones, and about 87% of those were seen once. The ten largest make up 5.5% to 8% of the sample.

The source material was peripheral blood. The chain is made from TRBV19 and TRBJ2-5, with 8 bases aligning to TRBD1. This clonotype was obtained from a woman in her 50s with COVID-19, enrolled during active disease. In nucleotide form, the sequence is TGTGCCAGTAGAGATGCAGGGGGCTTAGAGACCCAGTACTTC. It is translated as CASRDAGGLETQYF.